Listed below are T cell receptor beta chains from one sample, sequenced in a study of human CD8 memory T cell subsets. From its re-call of the 5' RACE reads, TCRdb lists each CDR3 protein once, without DNA. The sample has 2,500 to 3,500 distinct CDR3 sequences; the top ten hold around a third. Material: CD8+ T cells from PBMCs. The receptors here all came from a human donor in good health. CDR3s include the opening cysteine and the closing phenylalanine or tryptophan. The size of a clone is reported for some rows only, either as once, few or many, or as a class for expanded clones.

>TRBV6-2/TRBV6-3|NA|TRBJ2-2
CASTWGGANTGELFF
>TRBV24-1|medium-sized|TRBJ2-1
CATSDLYEQFF
>TRBV28|NA|TRBJ2-5
CASSPQRVAKETQYF
>TRBV9|medium-sized|TRBJ1-4
CASGTDATNEKLFF
>TRBV20-1|NA|TRBJ2-7
CSARDNSGGEIRYEQYF
>TRBV29-1|NA|TRBJ2-7
CSVEISTPGTVYEQYF
>TRBV12-3/TRBV12-4|NA|TRBJ2-1
CASSAWDRDNEQFF
>TRBV25-1|medium-sized|TRBJ2-2
CASSEYLANTGELFF
>TRBV6-5|NA|TRBJ2-4
CASSFTYEGKENIQYF
>TRBV28|NA|TRBJ2-7
CASSPRGGRIHEQYF
>TRBV7-2|medium-sized|TRBJ2-7
CASSLGIGSYEQYF
>TRBV14|NA|TRBJ2-1
CASSQEGAFYNEQFF
>TRBV7-2|NA|TRBJ1-2
CASSLTPTSALNYGYTF
>TRBV6-4|NA|TRBJ2-1
CASSALAGASNEQFF
>TRBV27|large|TRBJ2-3
CASSLVPGLDTQYF
>TRBV7-8|NA|TRBJ2-2
CASSFIAGVSAGELFF
>TRBV20-1|NA|TRBJ1-6
CSARDVWAGESPLHF
>TRBV6-5|NA|TRBJ2-7
CASSYSSDRLYEQYF
>TRBV6-4|NA|TRBJ2-1
CASSGSSGSGDEQFF
>TRBV20-1|medium-sized|TRBJ1-1
CSARGGTGDTEAFF
>TRBV28|medium-sized|TRBJ1-6
CASAPPGRGSPLHF
>TRBV19|large|TRBJ1-5
CASSTRSGEPQHF
>TRBV4-2|NA|TRBJ2-7
CASSQEAGSSYEQYF
>TRBV24-1|medium-sized|TRBJ2-3
CATSDLQGDTDTQYF
>TRBV3-1|NA|TRBJ2-3
CASSQDSGGRHSTQYF
>TRBV2|NA|TRBJ2-7
CASSGQGSSYEQYF
>TRBV6-4|NA|TRBJ1-5
CASSERENQPQHF
>TRBV6-1|medium-sized|TRBJ2-7
CASNSRGDSSYEQYF
>TRBV6-6|medium-sized|TRBJ1-1
CASSFGTEAFF
>TRBV6-4|medium-sized|TRBJ2-3
CASSDRRTDTQYF
>TRBV20-1|NA|TRBJ2-7
CSARRDVGIVEQYF
>TRBV5-1|medium-sized|TRBJ1-1
CASRDRDNTEAFF
>TRBV5-4|NA|TRBJ2-1
CASSLMFAGEQFF
>TRBV7-9|medium-sized|TRBJ2-1
CASSPTGTSGRTTAYNEQFF
>TRBV27|NA|TRBJ2-7
CASSGRGQQYF
>TRBV7-9|medium-sized|TRBJ2-2
CASSGTGPGELFF
>TRBV5-4|medium-sized|TRBJ2-3
CASSYAGPEDTQYF
>TRBV27|medium-sized|TRBJ1-4
CATGDRQGTEKLFF
>TRBV15|NA|TRBJ1-5
CATSRDTGVWQPQHF
>TRBV20-1|NA|TRBJ2-1
CSARGPGGYNEQFF
>TRBV24-1|NA|TRBJ2-3
CATSDPGLAGVADTQYF
>TRBV4-2|NA|TRBJ2-2
CASSQTREPGELFF
>TRBV20-1|NA|TRBJ2-5
CSAREGDRVSETQYF
>TRBV3-1|NA|TRBJ2-7
CASSPKPGGPYEQYF
>TRBV15|NA|TRBJ2-7
CATSFERGGPIEQYF
>TRBV28|NA|TRBJ2-3
CASSSRATSTDTQYF
>TRBV6-4|NA|TRBJ2-1
CASSDSFAPSYNEQFF
>TRBV2|medium-sized|TRBJ2-7
CASSASYEQYF
>TRBV14|NA|TRBJ2-7
CASSQSPGGVQYF
>TRBV29-1|NA|TRBJ1-1
CSVVVPARAPNTEAFF
>TRBV28|NA|TRBJ2-7
CASRKLSYEQYF
>TRBV19|NA|TRBJ2-1
CASSIRFNEQFF
>TRBV6-1|NA|TRBJ2-1
CASSEAVPGSHSINEQFF
>TRBV5-6|medium-sized|TRBJ1-1
CASSSEDRGASEAFF